The T cell receptor (beta chain) under discussion was sequenced for a study of T-cell reconstitution after alpha-beta-depleted transplantation in children. Unique molecular identifiers were incorporated into the prepared TCRbeta library. Via MiXCR, TCRdb re-called the PCR reads, giving one row per CDR3 protein. Altogether some 530,000 distinct CDR3 sequences are present, under 15% being singletons, with the ten largest covering approximately 5.4%. Germline V gives CDR1 SGHVS, CDR2 FQNEAQ. CDR3 length equals 16 residues. Between the trimmed V and J ends, which lost 0 bases and 3 bases, there was a span of 12 bases.

The source was PBMCs from the stem cell graft donor, collected from the stem cell graft. The chain joins TRBV7-8 to TRBJ2-4; the D is unclear. This clonotype was sampled from a human donor who donated a stem cell graft to a child with combined immunodeficiency. CDR3 sequence: CASSLALAEYKNIQYF. CDR3 nucleotide sequence: TGTGCCAGCAGCTTAGCTTTGGCGGAGTACAAAAACATTCAGTACTTC. Combining the CDR3 with reference TRBV7-8 and TRBJ2-4 gives the whole variable domain GAGVSQSPRYKVAKRGQDVALRCDPISGHVSLFWYQQALGQGPEFLTYFQNEAQLDKSGLPSDRFFAERPEGSVSTLKIQRTQQEDSAVYLCASSLALAEYKNIQYFGAGTRLSVL.